These 15 T cell receptor beta chains were all obtained from the same sample, sequenced in a study of control samples from healthy donors and cancer patients. TCRdb's table, derived via immunoSEQ multiplex PCR, lists solely in-frame clones and lacks some. The data contain about 92,000 clones, approximately 78% of them singletons. Material: blood. The receptors shown here come from an older woman in good health.

CDR3 in amino acids: CASSLDAAGAEQFF. The CDR3 DNA follows: TGCGCCAGCAGCTTGGATGCAGCCGGGGCAGAGCAGTTCTTC. The chain joins TRBV5-1 to TRBJ2-1; the D gene could be TRBD1 or TRBD2 (5 bases each). Between the trimmed V and J ends, which lost 0 bases and 10 bases, there was a span of 14 bases. There are 14 residues in the CDR3. The germline V gene encodes CDR1 SGHRS and CDR2 YFSETQ.

This clone was picked up a small number of times. V and J are TRBV6-6 and TRBJ2-3, with 10 bases lining up with TRBD2. This CDR3 has 15 amino acids. Germline trimming cut 5 bases from V and 4 bases from J; bases unmatched to any gene: 6. Germline V gives CDR1 MNHNY, CDR2 SVGAGI (reference sequence). For the CDR3, the DNA is TGTGCCAGCAGTAAAACTAGCGGGATGGCAGATACGCAGTATTTT. It specifies CASSKTSGMADTQYF.

The chain is built from TRBV27 and TRBJ1-4; possible D gene TRBD1, 5 bases. The CDR3 spans 14 residues. Trimming stripped 8 bases from V and 3 bases from J, with 13 bases between. Germline V gene lookup returns CDR1 MNHEY and CDR2 SMNVEV (reference sequence). DNA of the CDR3: TGTGCCAGCCGCGGGGGAATAGCTAATGAAAAACTGTTTTTT. Residues: CASRGGIANEKLFF.

The J gene is TRBJ1-2, the V gene TRBV28; a possible D gene is TRBD1 (6 bases). Looked up from germline, CDR1 is MDHEN and CDR2 is SYDVKM. This CDR3 has 15 residues. V lost 3 bases and J lost 8, with 19 bases in between. The CDR3 nucleotides read TGTGCCAGCAGTTTTCGGGGACGCGGGGGCAGCGGCTACACCTTC. It specifies CASSFRGRGGSGYTF.

V gene TRBV19 combines with J gene TRBJ1-5; no definite D call. This CDR3 is 12 amino acids long. The V end was cut by 7 bases, the J end by 4 bases, with 8 bases between. CDR1 and CDR2 from the germline V gene are LNHDA and SQIVND (reference sequence). The CDR3 region has the DNA TGTGCCAGTAAGGCAGGAAATCAGCCCCAGCATTTT. This encodes CASKAGNQPQHF.

J is TRBJ2-1 and V is TRBV2; TRBD2 agrees at 8 bases. J gave up 8 bases and V 7 bases, and 10 bases lay outside the gene matches. From germline, CDR1 is SNHLY and CDR2 FYNNEI. This CDR3 has 14 residues. Here the CDR3 reads CASTWTSTGHEQFF. CDR3 in DNA: TGTGCCAGCACCTGGACTAGCACGGGCCATGAGCAGTTCTTC.

The chain joins TRBV7-2 to TRBJ2-2; maybe TRBD2 (5 bases). The CDR3 sequence is 15 residues long. Trimming took 2 bases from V and 7 from J, leaving 14 bases between them. Per germline, CDR1 SGHTA and CDR2 FQGNSA. In DNA form, the CDR3 reads TGTGCCAGCAGCTTAAGGCGGGTCGAGAACGGGGAGCTGTTTTTT. The encoded protein is CASSLRRVENGELFF.

The V and J genes are TRBV10-1 and TRBJ1-6; D unresolved. Germline lookup yields CDR1 WNHNN and CDR2 SYGVQD (reference sequence). The CDR3 length is 13 residues. The V end lost 6 bases, the J end lost 3 bases, and 6 bases lay between the germline ends. CDR3 DNA sequence: TGCGCCAGCAGCGCCAGCTATAATTCACCCCTCCACTTT. Encoded protein: CASSASYNSPLHF.

This rearrangement joins TRBV7-9 to TRBJ2-2; 7 nucleotides line up with TRBD1. The CDR3 covers 15 residues. V trimming: 2 bases; J trimming: 9 bases; junction bases outside the gene matches: 9. Germline V gene data show CDR1 as SEHNR and CDR2 as FQNEAQ (reference sequence). CDR3 DNA: TGTGCCAGCAGCTTAAGGGACAGCGGACCGCGGGAGCTGTTTTTT. It specifies CASSLRDSGPRELFF.

J is TRBJ2-7 and V is TRBV9; the match to TRBD1 covers 9 bases. This CDR3 comprises 14 residues. The junction had 5 bases not matched to a gene; V was cut back by 0 bases and J by 7 bases. CDR1 SGDLS and CDR2 YYNGEE come from the germline V gene. The CDR3 DNA reads as TGTGCCAGCAGCGTAGGTGGACAGGGGAATGAGCAGTACTTC. It codes for CASSVGGQGNEQYF. The variable domain in full, completed from reference TRBV9 and TRBJ2-7, reads DSGVTQTPKHLITATGQRVTLRCSPRSGDLSVYWYQQSLDQGLQFLIQYYNGEERAKGNILERFSAQQFPDLHSELNLSSLELGDSALYFCASSVGGQGNEQYFGPGTRLTVT.

The V call is TRBV21-1, the J call TRBJ2-2; the table calls TRBD1, which could not be checked here. TRBV21-1 is tagged as a pseudogene. The CDR3 loop spans 16 amino acids. The CDR3 region is CASSPNPGPNTGELFF. The CDR3 DNA follows: TGTGCCAGCAGCCCTAACCCTGGGCCTAACACCGGGGAGCTGTTTTTT.

The chain combines TRBV10-2 with TRBJ1-6, with D perhaps TRBD1 (5 bases). The CDR3 has 15 amino acids. Trimming stripped 10 bases from V and 6 bases from J, with 19 bases between. The germline gives CDR1 WSHSY, CDR2 SAAADI. The CDR3 DNA follows: TGCGCCACCCAATCCCCCGGGGCAATTAATTCACCCCTCCACTTT. Its protein is CATQSPGAINSPLHF.

The V call is TRBV6-5, the J call TRBJ1-1; D is perhaps TRBD1 (5 bases). V lost 0 bases, J lost 7 bases, and 12 bases lay in between. Germline V CDR1 and CDR2: MNHEY, SVGAGI. The CDR3 contains 14 residues. In nucleotides, the CDR3 is TGTGCCAGCAGTTACTCTCAAGGGGCTTATGAAGCTTTCTTT. Its protein product is CASSYSQGAYEAFF.

The chain carries TRBV5-6 and TRBJ2-3, with 8 nucleotides matching TRBD2. The CDR3 has 16 residues. V lost 1 base, J lost 8 bases, and 12 bases stayed unmatched. Germline CDR1 reads SGHDT; CDR2 reads YYEEEE. This CDR3 reads CASSLSGSGIAGTQYF. CDR3 DNA: TGTGCCAGCAGCTTGAGTGGTAGCGGGATCGCAGGTACGCAGTATTTT.

The chain employs TRBV6-2 or TRBV6-3 and TRBJ2-7; TRBD1 is a possible D gene (5 bases). Germline CDR1 and CDR2: MNHEY and SVGEGT. Trimming shortened V by 5 bases and J by 3 bases, and 20 bases separated the two germline ends. The CDR3 is 16 residues long. CDR3 region: CASSRTLLNLDYEQYF. The CDR3 nucleotides read TGTGCCAGCAGTAGGACACTCCTTAATCTAGACTACGAGCAGTACTTC.